This T cell receptor beta chain was identified in a study of blood T cells in healthy people across ages. The use of a sample-barcoded 5' primer and a J-beta primer mix characterized a second PCR of roughly 7 to 12 cycles. Each cDNA molecule carried a tag from a template-switch adaptor that contained 12 random nucleotides. TCRdb ran MiXCR on the 5' RACE reads and lists one entry per CDR3 protein. This sample yields 1.8 million or so distinct CDR3 sequences, of which about two fifths are seen a single time; more than 20% belongs to the top ten. This clonotype has a handful of counts. Its antigen remains unidentified. Per the germline V gene, CDR1 is LGHNA and CDR2 is YNFKEQ. Trimming at V came to 0 bases and at J to 6 bases, leaving 6 bases not matched to a gene. CDR3 length equals 15 residues. Whole-study findings and limits: Aged donors had fewer naive CD4+ cells and lower diversity than long-lived donors.

The chain carries TRBV4-2 and TRBJ1-2, with 8 positions matching TRBD1. The sequence was obtained from a human donor in good health. Sequenced material: blood. CDR3 in amino acids: CASSQDSPGGNGYTF. The CDR3 region has the DNA TGTGCCAGCAGCCAAGATAGTCCAGGGGGCAATGGCTACACCTTC.